Below, 10 T cell receptor beta chains from the same sample are listed, as sequenced in a study of OX40 agonist ivuxolimab in advanced cancers. Assay used: immunoSEQ multiplex PCR; TCRdb lists only in-frame clones, some missing. The sample records 75,000 to 95,000 clones, around 93% being singletons. The starting material was CD4+ or CD8+ T cells sorted from blood, obtained in a trial of the OX40 agonist ivuxolimab. These TCRs come from an adult with an advanced solid tumor such as melanoma, head and neck, liver or kidney cancer.

J is TRBJ2-2 and V is TRBV19, with 7 bases identical to TRBD1. Per the germline V gene, CDR1 is LNHDA and CDR2 is SQIVND (reference sequence). The CDR3 loop spans 15 amino acids. After removal of 7 bases from V and 0 bases from J, the junction contained 5 bases not matched to a gene. Written as DNA, the CDR3 is TGTGCCAGTACCAGGGGGACAACGAACACCGGGGAGCTGTTTTTT. It encodes CASTRGTTNTGELFF.

The chain couples TRBV11-2 to TRBJ2-7, with 7 bases matching TRBD1. V lost 5 bases to trimming and J lost 2 bases; unmatched junction nucleotides: 9. This CDR3 has 15 amino acids. Germline values: CDR1 SGHAT, CDR2 FQNNGV. The CDR3 nucleotides are TGTGCCAGCAGCCCCGGACAGGCCCACCCCTACGAGCAGTACTTC. This gives the protein CASSPGQAHPYEQYF.

This clone was seen only a few times. The chain joins TRBV7-9 to TRBJ1-1; D not resolved. This CDR3 has 13 residues. Germline CDR1 is SEHNR and CDR2 is FQNEAQ (reference sequence). V was clipped by 9 bases and J by 4 bases, with 15 bases between them. The CDR3 sequence is CASLINSGTEAFF. CDR3 in DNA: TGTGCCAGTTTAATTAACTCGGGCACTGAAGCTTTCTTT.

V is TRBV19 and J is TRBJ2-5; 10 positions match TRBD1. Germline V CDR1 and CDR2: LNHDA, SQIVND (reference sequence). CDR3 length equals 17 residues. The trim removed 8 bases at V and 5 bases at J, leaving 17 bases unmatched. The chain's CDR3 is CASGSSYWDRGDETQYF. The CDR3 bases are TGTGCCAGTGGAAGCTCCTACTGGGACAGGGGAGATGAGACCCAGTACTTC.

The chain links TRBV28 to TRBJ2-3; TRBD1 matches 9 bases. This CDR3 has 16 amino acids. Germline assignment: CDR1 MDHEN and CDR2 SYDVKM. V was clipped by 3 bases and J by 4 bases; unmatched bases: 8. CDR3 nucleotides: TGTGCCAGCAGTTTCCCCACTACAGGGGGCGCAGATACGCAGTATTTT. Amino acids: CASSFPTTGGADTQYF.

This clone was counted only a few times. The genes are TRBV7-8 and TRBJ1-5; D not certain. V gave up 4 bases and J gave up 0 bases, with 13 bases separating them. The length of the CDR3 is 16 residues. Germline assignment: CDR1 SGHVS and CDR2 FQNEAQ. This chain's CDR3 is CASSSRRGISNQPQHF. The CDR3, as DNA: TGTGCCAGCAGCTCGCGTCGGGGAATTAGCAATCAGCCCCAGCATTTT.

The chain carries TRBV7-2 and TRBJ2-1; D is uncertain. CDR3 length: 14 amino acids. Trimming took off 1 base at V and 2 bases at J, with 6 bases between the two ends. The germline gives CDR1 SGHTA, CDR2 FQGNSA. CDR3 protein: CASSLDKTYNEQFF. In nucleotides, the CDR3 is TGTGCCAGCAGCTTAGACAAAACCTACAATGAGCAGTTCTTC.

This clone was found once. The rearrangement joins TRBV18 to TRBJ2-5; D possibly matches TRBD1 or TRBD2 (5 bases each). V was pared by 4 bases and J by 1 base, with 7 bases between. The CDR3 is 13 amino acids. The germline V gene has CDR1 KGHSH and CDR2 LQKENI. CDR3 amino acids: CASSLGRQETQYF. The CDR3 coding sequence is TGTGCCAGCTCACTGGGACGCCAAGAGACCCAGTACTTC.

V usage is TRBV2 and J usage is TRBJ2-7; D may be TRBD2 (6 bases). The V gene lost 6 bases and the J gene lost 0 bases, with 15 bases spanning the gap. Germline loops: CDR1 SNHLY, CDR2 FYNNEI. This CDR3 has 15 residues. CDR3 in DNA: TGTGCCAGCAGGGAGGGGTTAGCGGTCTCCTACGAGCAGTACTTC. Encoded protein: CASREGLAVSYEQYF. Based on the CDR3 plus reference TRBV2 and TRBJ2-7, the full variable domain is EPEVTQTPSHQVTQMGQEVILRCVPISNHLYFYWYRQILGQKVEFLVSFYNNEISEKSEIFDDQFSVERPDGSNFTLKIRSTKLEDSAMYFCASREGLAVSYEQYFGPGTRLTVT.

This clone was observed once. The J gene is TRBJ2-1, the V gene TRBV5-6, with D maybe TRBD2 (6 bases). The V end was cut by 4 bases, the J end by 8 bases, with 19 bases between. The CDR3 totals 15 residues. The germline V gene encodes CDR1 SGHDT and CDR2 YYEEEE. The CDR3 protein is CASSPLGEDMDEQFF. CDR3 DNA: TGTGCCAGCAGCCCCCTGGGGGAGGATATGGATGAGCAGTTCTTC. Full variable domain (outside the CDR3, taken from reference TRBV5-6 and TRBJ2-1): DAGVTQSPTHLIKTRGQQVTLRCSPKSGHDTVSWYQQALGQGPQFIFQYYEEEERQRGNFPDRFSGHQFPNYSSELNVNALLLGDSALYLCASSPLGEDMDEQFFGPGTRLTVL.